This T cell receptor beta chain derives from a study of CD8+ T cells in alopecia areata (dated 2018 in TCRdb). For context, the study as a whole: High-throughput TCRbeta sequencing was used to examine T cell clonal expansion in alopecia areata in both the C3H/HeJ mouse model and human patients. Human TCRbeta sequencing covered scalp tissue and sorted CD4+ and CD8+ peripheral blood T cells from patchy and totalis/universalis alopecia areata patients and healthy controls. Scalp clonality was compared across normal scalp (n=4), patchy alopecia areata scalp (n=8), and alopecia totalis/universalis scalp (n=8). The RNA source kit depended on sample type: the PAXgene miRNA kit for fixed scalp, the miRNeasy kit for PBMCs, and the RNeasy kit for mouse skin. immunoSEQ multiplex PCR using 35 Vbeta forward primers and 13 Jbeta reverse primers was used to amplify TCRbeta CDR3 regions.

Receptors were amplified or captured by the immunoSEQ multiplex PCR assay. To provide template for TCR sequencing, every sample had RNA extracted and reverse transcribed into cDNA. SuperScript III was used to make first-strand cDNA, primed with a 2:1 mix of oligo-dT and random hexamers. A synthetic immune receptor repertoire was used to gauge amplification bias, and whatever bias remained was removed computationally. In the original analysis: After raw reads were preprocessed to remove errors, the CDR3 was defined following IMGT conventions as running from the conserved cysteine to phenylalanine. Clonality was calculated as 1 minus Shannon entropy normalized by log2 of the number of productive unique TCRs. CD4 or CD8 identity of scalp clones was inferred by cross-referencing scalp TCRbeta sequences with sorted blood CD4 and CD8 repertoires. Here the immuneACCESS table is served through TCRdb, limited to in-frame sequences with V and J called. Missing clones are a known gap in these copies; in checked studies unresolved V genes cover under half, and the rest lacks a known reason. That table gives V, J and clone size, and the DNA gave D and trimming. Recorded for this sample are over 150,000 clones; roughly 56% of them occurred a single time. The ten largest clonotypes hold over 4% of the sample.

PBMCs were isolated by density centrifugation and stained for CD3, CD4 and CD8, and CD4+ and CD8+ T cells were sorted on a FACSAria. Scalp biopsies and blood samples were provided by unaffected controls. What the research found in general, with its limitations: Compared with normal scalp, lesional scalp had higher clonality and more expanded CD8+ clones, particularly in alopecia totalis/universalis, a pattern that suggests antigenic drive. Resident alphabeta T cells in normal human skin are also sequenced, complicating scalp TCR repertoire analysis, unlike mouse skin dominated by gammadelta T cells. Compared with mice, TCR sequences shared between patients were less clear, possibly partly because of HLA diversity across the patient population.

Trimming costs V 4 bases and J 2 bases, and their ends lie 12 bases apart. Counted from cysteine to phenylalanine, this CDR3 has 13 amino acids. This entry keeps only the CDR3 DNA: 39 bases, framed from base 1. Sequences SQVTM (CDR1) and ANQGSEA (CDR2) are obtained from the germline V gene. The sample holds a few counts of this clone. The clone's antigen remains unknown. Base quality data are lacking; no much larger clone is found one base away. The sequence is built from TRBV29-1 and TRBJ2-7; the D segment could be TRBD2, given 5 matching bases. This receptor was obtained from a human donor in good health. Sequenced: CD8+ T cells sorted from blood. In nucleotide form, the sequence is TGCAGCGTTGTTTGGGAGCTCACCTACGAGCAGTACTTC. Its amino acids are CSVVWELTYEQYF.